This T cell receptor beta chain originates from a study of shared clonotypes between healthy human individuals. The study's findings and limits: Sharing across a handful of donors was seen in around 5% of naive CD4 clonotypes.

Nashville, Tennessee was home to all donors, who were Caucasian adults. CD4+ cells underwent separation, giving CD45RA+ naive and CD45RA-negative memory subsets. To note about this clone: Its antigen is not identified.

Sorted-subset replicate PCRs used 150 to 200 ng DNA, some 33,000 T cell genomes. TCRdb keeps only in-frame clones here, not all; method: immunoSEQ multiplex PCR. The sample holds about 1 million clones, 75% seen once. The V gene's germline CDR1 is MGHRA and CDR2 YSYEKL. This CDR3 is built from 17 residues. V dropped 4 bases and J dropped 2 bases, with 18 bases sitting between them. The clonotype was recovered from a man between 18 and 29 years old in good health. The chain links TRBV4-1 to TRBJ1-3; D not resolved. Sequences were obtained from memory CD4+ T cells sorted from blood. Noted subset: CD45RA-negative fraction. CDR3 coding DNA: TGCGCCAGCAGCCCCCTCTTGAACGGTCTTGCTGGAAACACCATATATTTT. Its translation: CASSPLLNGLAGNTIYF.